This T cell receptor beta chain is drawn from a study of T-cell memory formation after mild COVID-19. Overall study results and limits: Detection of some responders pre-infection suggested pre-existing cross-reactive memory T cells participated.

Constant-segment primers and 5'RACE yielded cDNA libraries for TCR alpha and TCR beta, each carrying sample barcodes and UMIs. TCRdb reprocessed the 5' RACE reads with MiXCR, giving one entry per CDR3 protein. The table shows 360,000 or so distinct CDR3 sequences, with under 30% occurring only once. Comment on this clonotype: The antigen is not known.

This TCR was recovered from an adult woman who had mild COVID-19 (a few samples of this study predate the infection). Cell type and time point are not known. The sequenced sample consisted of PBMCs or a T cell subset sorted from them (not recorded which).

The CDR3 region is CASTWGRDTGELFF. DNA of the CDR3: TGTGCCAGCACGTGGGGCAGGGACACCGGGGAGCTGTTTTTT. V and J are TRBV9 and TRBJ2-2; D is possibly TRBD1 (5 bases). V was cut by 6 bases and J by 3 bases, with 12 bases left in between. The CDR3 runs 14 residues. Germline V gene data show CDR1 as SGDLS and CDR2 as YYNGEE.